A selection of T cell receptor beta chains follows, all from one sample in a study of blood T cell repertoires in COVID-19. Sequencing was performed with immunoSEQ multiplex PCR; in TCRdb, only in-frame clones are kept and a portion is missing. The sample has 200,000 or so clones, 70% to 90% seen once; the top ten hold 6.5% to 9%. Input material: PBMCs or T cells enriched from blood (not recorded which). The receptor set was obtained from a young woman who had recovered from COVID-19. Each CDR3 is given with its conserved first and last residue. D genes are given only for firm matches. Clone size is shown for a subset of rows, as once, few, many or a class of expanded clone.

D	V	J	size	DNA	CDR3
TRBD1	TRBV5-1	TRBJ1-2	once	TGCGCCAGCAGCTTGGCGGGCCGCAGGGGGCTAGGCGGCTACACCTTC	CASSLAGRRGLGGYTF
TRBD2	TRBV5-1	TRBJ2-3	-	TGCGCCAGCAGCTTTAGCGGGGGGAGCACAGATACGCAGTATTTT	CASSFSGGSTDTQYF
TRBD1	TRBV19	TRBJ1-2	-	TGTGCCAGTCAAGACAGGGATTGGTATGGCTACACCTTC	CASQDRDWYGYTF
TRBD2	TRBV7-6	TRBJ2-5	-	TGTGCCAGCAGCCCCCGGACTAGCGGGGGGGGTGAGACCCAGTACTTC	CASSPRTSGGGETQYF
-	TRBV4-1	TRBJ1-1	-	TGCGCCAGCAGCCAAGATGCCCCCGTGAGCGGGCCGGGGACTGAAGCTTTCTTT	CASSQDAPVSGPGTEAFF
-	TRBV28	TRBJ1-1	-	TGTGCCAGCAGTTTACAGGTACGAAACACTGAAGCTTTCTTT	CASSLQVRNTEAFF
-	TRBV6-5	TRBJ2-1	-	TGTGCCAGCCGGGGGTTTCCCTCCTACAATGAGCAGTTCTTC	CASRGFPSYNEQFF
-	TRBV6-5	TRBJ2-6	-	TGTGCCAGCAGGGGGGCCGGGGCCAACGTCCTGACTTTC	CASRGAGANVLTF
TRBD2	TRBV27	TRBJ2-1	-	TGTGCCAGCACCCAGCGGGATAGCTCCTACAATGAGCAGTTCTTC	CASTQRDSSYNEQFF
TRBD2	TRBV6-1	TRBJ2-5	-	TGTGCCAGCAGTGAGACTAGCGGGGGGGCAGAGACCCAGTACTTC	CASSETSGGAETQYF
TRBD1	TRBV7-9	TRBJ2-1	-	TGTGCCAGCAGCCCCGGACAGGGAAGCAATGAGCAGTTCTTC	CASSPGQGSNEQFF
-	TRBV24-1	TRBJ1-1	-	TGTGCCACCGAGAAGGGGGAGCAAGCTTTCTTT	CATEKGEQAFF
TRBD1	TRBV28	TRBJ1-5	once	TGTGCCAGCAGTGGGGCTCGACAGGGCGTCCTTCGTGGCAATCAGCCCCAGCATTTT	CASSGARQGVLRGNQPQHF
-	TRBV12-5	TRBJ2-7	-	TGTGCTAGTGGTGCGGTGGACGAGCAGTACTTC	CASGAVDEQYF
-	TRBV9	TRBJ2-2	-	TGTGCCAGCAGCGTAGTGGGGGACAACGGGGAGCTGTTTTTT	CASSVVGDNGELFF
-	TRBV28	TRBJ1-3	-	TGTGCCAGCACCCCCCCCCGGGGCACCATATATTTT	CASTPPRGTIYF
TRBD2	TRBV7-2	TRBJ2-3	-	TGTGCCAGCAGCTTAACCCCCGCTCGACTAGCAACAGATACGCAGTATTTT	CASSLTPARLATDTQYF
TRBD1	TRBV27	TRBJ2-1	-	TGTGCCAGCAGTTTGGACAGGGATCTCTACAATGAGCAGTTCTTC	CASSLDRDLYNEQFF
-	TRBV30	TRBJ1-1	few	TGTGCCTGGAGTGTAGGGGGGGCTGGTGAAGCTTTCTTT	CAWSVGGAGEAFF
-	TRBV30	TRBJ2-1	-	TGTGCCTGGAGTTCCCGGACTACCTACAATGAGCAGTTCTTC	CAWSSRTTYNEQFF
-	TRBV11-2	TRBJ1-1	few	TGTGCCAGCAGCTCAAGCACAGGGAGAGTCACTGAAGCTTTCTTT	CASSSSTGRVTEAFF
-	TRBV10-3	TRBJ2-5	-	TGTGCCATCAGTGCTAGAGACGGTGGCAGGACCCAGTACTTC	CAISARDGGRTQYF
TRBD1	TRBV5-1	TRBJ1-4	-	TGCGCCAGCAGCTCTTGGACAGGGGATAATGAAAAACTGTTTTTT	CASSSWTGDNEKLFF
-	TRBV30	TRBJ1-1	-	TGTGCCTGGAGTGCGCCCGAGGTTTTAAACTGG	CAWSAPEVLNW
TRBD1	TRBV5-1	TRBJ1-2	few	TGCGCCAGCAGCTTGGACGGGACAGGCGACTATGGCTACACCTTC	CASSLDGTGDYGYTF
-	TRBV28	TRBJ2-3	-	TGTGCCAGCAGTTTTGGTAGCGGCGGCGGCACAGATACGCAGTATTTT	CASSFGSGGGTDTQYF
TRBD2	TRBV20-1	TRBJ2-1	-	TGCAGTGCTAGTTCGCTAGCGGATAGAGGTGAGCAGTTCTTC	CSASSLADRGEQFF
-	TRBV7-2	TRBJ2-7	once	TGTGCCAGCAGCTTAGGCCACAGCTCCTACGAGCAGTACTTC	CASSLGHSSYEQYF
TRBD1	TRBV4-1	TRBJ1-1	-	TGCGCCAGCAGCCAGGGGACAGGGGCTGAAGCTTTCTTT	CASSQGTGAEAFF
-	TRBV7-9	TRBJ2-5	-	TGTGCCAGCAGCTTAGTGAGTCAAGAGACCCAGTACTTC	CASSLVSQETQYF
TRBD1	TRBV19	TRBJ2-1	-	TGTGCCAGTAGTATGGGACAGGGGGGTTTTGTGCAGTTCTTC	CASSMGQGGFVQFF
-	TRBV11-2	TRBJ1-1	once	TGTGCCAGCAGCCCAAGGCCGGGAATGAACACTGAAGCTTTCTTT	CASSPRPGMNTEAFF